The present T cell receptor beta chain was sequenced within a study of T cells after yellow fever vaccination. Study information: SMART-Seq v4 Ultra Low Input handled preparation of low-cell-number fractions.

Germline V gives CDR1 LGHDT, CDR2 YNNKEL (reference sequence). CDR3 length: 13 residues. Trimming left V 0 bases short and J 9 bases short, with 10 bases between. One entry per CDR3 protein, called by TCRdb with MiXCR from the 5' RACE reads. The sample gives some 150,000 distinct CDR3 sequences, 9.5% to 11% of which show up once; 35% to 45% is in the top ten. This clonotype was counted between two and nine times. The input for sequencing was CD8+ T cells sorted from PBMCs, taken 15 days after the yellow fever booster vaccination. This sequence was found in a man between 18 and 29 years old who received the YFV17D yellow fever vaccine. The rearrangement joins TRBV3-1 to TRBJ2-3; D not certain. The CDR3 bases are TGTGCCAGCAGCCAAGATCTAGGGCGGACGCAGTATTTT. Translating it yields CASSQDLGRTQYF.